This TCR beta chain was sequenced in a study of shared clonotypes between healthy human individuals. CDR1 and CDR2 from the germline V gene are SNHLY and FYNNEI. Trimming removed 0 bases at V and 4 bases at J, with 7 bases between. CDR3 length: 13 residues. Study outcomes and limitations: Clonotype sharing across four donors was observed for around 5% of naive CD4 clonotypes. Rarefaction exposed incomplete sorted-subset sequencing despite large depth.

In the sorted-subset replicate PCRs, around 200 ng DNA, 25,000 to 30,000 T cell genomes, was used. Method: immunoSEQ multiplex PCR; TCRdb's copy keeps in-frame clones and lacks some. The top ten clones hold about 1.1% of a sample with about 2 million clones, less than 95% of them seen once. Terminally differentiated effector memory CD45RA+ cells were excluded by CCR7 positive selection of CD45RO-negative cells. Study donors comprised healthy, HIV-negative adults devoid of recent acute infection or vaccination. Comment on this clone: Its target is unknown.

This receptor was identified in a man between 18 and 29 years old in good health. The chain combines TRBV2 with TRBJ2-7; D unresolved. The source material was naive CD8+ T cells sorted from blood. CDR3 residues: CASSEAESYEQYF. Written as DNA, the CDR3 is TGTGCCAGCAGTGAAGCAGAATCGTACGAGCAGTACTTC. Variable domain in full (rest from reference TRBV2 and TRBJ2-7): EPEVTQTPSHQVTQMGQEVILRCVPISNHLYFYWYRQILGQKVEFLVSFYNNEISEKSEIFDDQFSVERPDGSNFTLKIRSTKLEDSAMYFCASSEAESYEQYFGPGTRLTVT.